This T cell receptor beta chain was captured by sequencing in a study of a mutant IDH1 vaccine in newly diagnosed glioma. Study in general: In weeks 1, 3, 5, 7, 11, 15, 19 and 23, patients were immunized, eight times in all. Commencement of vaccination occurred 4-6 weeks following radiotherapy alone, or concurrently with temozolomide cycles.

Produced via immunoSEQ multiplex PCR; TCRdb's table is partial and in-frame only. The table lists fewer than 75,000 clones, about 88% of them singletons, with approximately 8.3% in the top ten. Note on this clone: Its antigen is undetermined.

Time point meaning: week 11, during vaccination. Alongside topical imiquimod, each dose of vaccine comprised 300 ug of mutant IDH1 20-mer peptide. Each of the donors came in with new WHO grade 3 or 4 astrocytomas that were IDH1-mutant and ATRX-lost. V lost 5 bases and J lost 0; bases outside the gene matches: 6. From germline, CDR1 is SEHNR and CDR2 FQNEAQ (reference sequence). The CDR3 is 16 residues long. The clonotype originates from a woman in her forties or fifties with glioma. The V call is TRBV7-9, the J call TRBJ2-3; TRBD2 matches 9 bases. The sample here was PBMCs, taken from a glioma patient whose treatment included an IDH1 peptide vaccine. CDR3: CASSLGTSTSTDTQYF. The CDR3 DNA sequence: TGTGCCAGCAGCCTCGGGACTAGCACGAGCACAGATACGCAGTATTTT.